This T cell receptor beta chain was captured in a study of blood T cell repertoires in COVID-19. Study information: Acute-phase and convalescent COVID-19 samples originated in the United States, Italy and Spain. In each case, the material was cDNA or gDNA derived from T cells, B-cell-depleted T cells, or PBMCs.

V was clipped by 9 bases and J by 0 bases, with 17 bases between them. CDR3 length equals 15 residues. Germline CDR1 reads MNHEY; CDR2 reads SVGAGI. The data were produced by immunoSEQ multiplex PCR, yet TCRdb's version contains in-frame clones alone and is incomplete. The repertoire holds some 330,000 clones, about 92% seen once, with less than 20% in the top ten. In assigning cohorts, the study relied on participant-reported clinical history. V is TRBV6-5 and J is TRBJ2-5; D possibly corresponds to TRBD2 (5 bases). The specimen sequenced was PBMCs or T cells enriched from blood (not recorded which). This receptor was obtained from a woman in her 30s who had recovered from COVID-19. DNA for the CDR3: TGTGCCAGTCGGACTGGCCCCTCGTACCAAGAGACCCAGTACTTC. Protein: CASRTGPSYQETQYF.